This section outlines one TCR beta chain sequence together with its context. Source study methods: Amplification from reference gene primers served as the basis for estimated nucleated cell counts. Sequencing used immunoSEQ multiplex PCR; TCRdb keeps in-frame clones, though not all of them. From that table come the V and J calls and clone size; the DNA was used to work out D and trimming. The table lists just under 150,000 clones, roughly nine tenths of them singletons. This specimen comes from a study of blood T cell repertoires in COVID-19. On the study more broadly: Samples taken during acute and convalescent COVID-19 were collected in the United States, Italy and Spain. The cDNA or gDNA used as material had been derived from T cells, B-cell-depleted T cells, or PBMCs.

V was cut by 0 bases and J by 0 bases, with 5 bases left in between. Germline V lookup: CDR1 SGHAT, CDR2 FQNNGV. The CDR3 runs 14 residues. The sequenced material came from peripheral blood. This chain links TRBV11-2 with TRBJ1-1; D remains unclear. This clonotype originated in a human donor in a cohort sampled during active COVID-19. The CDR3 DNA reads TGTGCCAGCAGCTTAGAACTTATGAACACTGAAGCTTTCTTT. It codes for CASSLELMNTEAFF.